Presented here are 23 T cell receptor beta chains from one specimen sequenced in a study of cytomegalovirus exposure and HLA in healthy donors. 13 Jbeta primers and 60 Vbeta primers were used for the PCR. The method was immunoSEQ multiplex PCR; TCRdb's version includes in-frame clones alone and lacks a portion of them. The sample comprises about 190,000 clones, around nine tenths of which are singletons, and around 1.5% rests with the top ten. The sample was PBMCs. Receptor source: a woman younger than 30 in good health and CMV-seronegative.

The rearrangement links TRBV5-1 to TRBJ1-4, with D maybe TRBD1 (6 bases). CDR3 size: 14 residues. V lost 5 bases to trimming and J lost 8 bases, with 16 bases between them. Germline assignment: CDR1 SGHRS and CDR2 YFSETQ. This CDR3 reads CASRSEGVREKLFF. In DNA, the CDR3 is TGCGCCAGCAGGAGTGAGGGGGTTCGAGAAAAACTGTTTTTT. Using reference TRBV5-1 and TRBJ1-4 for the parts outside the CDR3, the full variable domain is KAGVTQTPRYLIKTRGQQVTLSCSPISGHRSVSWYQQTPGQGLQFLFEYFSETQRNKGNFPGRFSGRQFSNSRSEMNVSTLELGDSALYLCASRSEGVREKLFFGSGTQLSVL.

The rearrangement joins TRBV4-1 to TRBJ2-7; the D gene is possibly TRBD2 (5 bases). Trimming took 0 bases from V and 2 from J, leaving 11 bases between them. The CDR3 spans 15 residues. Germline V gene data show CDR1 as MGHRA and CDR2 as YSYEKL. The CDR3 is CASSQETGFTYEQYF. The CDR3 nucleotides are TGCGCCAGCAGCCAAGAAACGGGGTTTACCTACGAGCAGTACTTC.

For the CDR3, the DNA is TGTGCCAGCAGATGGACAGGGGCGAACGGGGAGCTGTTTTTT. Residues: CASRWTGANGELFF. The chain has TRBV6-6 and TRBJ2-2; 9 bases map to TRBD1. Trimming removed 6 bases from V and 7 bases from J; junction bases left unmatched: 6. The CDR3 contains 14 residues. Germline loops: CDR1 MNHNY, CDR2 SVGAGI (reference sequence).

The chain joins TRBV5-1 to TRBJ2-3, with D possibly being TRBD2 (6 bases). The CDR3 runs 16 residues. Trimming took off 2 bases at V and 0 bases at J, with 13 bases between the two ends. The V gene's germline CDR1 is SGHRS and CDR2 YFSETQ. The CDR3 sequence: CASSLLPGGSTDTQYF. The CDR3 DNA reads as TGCGCCAGCAGCTTACTCCCCGGGGGTAGCACAGATACGCAGTATTTT.

The chain recombines TRBV6-5 with TRBJ1-2; 9 bases are a match to TRBD1. This CDR3 has 14 residues. Trimming removed 6 bases from V and 3 bases from J; junction bases left unmatched: 5. Per the germline V gene, CDR1 is MNHEY and CDR2 is SVGAGI. The DNA for the CDR3 is TGTGCCAGCAGAAGAACAGGGGGCGACTATGGCTACACCTTC. This sequence encodes CASRRTGGDYGYTF.

The V call is TRBV6-5, the J call TRBJ2-2; D is possibly TRBD1 (5 bases). From germline, CDR1 is MNHEY and CDR2 SVGAGI. This CDR3 is built from 14 residues. Trimming stripped 8 bases from V and 0 bases from J, with 10 bases between. CDR3 sequence: CASVGVTNTGELFF. For the CDR3, the DNA is TGTGCCAGCGTAGGGGTCACGAACACCGGGGAGCTGTTTTTT.

The V call is TRBV6-1, the J call TRBJ1-1; the match to TRBD1 covers 8 bases. Germline values: CDR1 MNHNS, CDR2 SASEGT. J lost 4 bases, V lost 4 bases, and 5 bases had no gene match. The length of the CDR3 is 14 residues. The CDR3 region has the DNA TGTGCCAGCAGTGGGACAGGGACCTCCACTGAAGCTTTCTTT. Its protein is CASSGTGTSTEAFF.

This chain's CDR3 is CASSLEFGRDNEQFF. The CDR3 DNA sequence: TGTGCCAGCAGCTTAGAATTTGGGAGGGACAATGAGCAGTTCTTC. The chain joins TRBV11-2 to TRBJ2-1; 7 positions agree with TRBD2. CDR1 is SGHAT, CDR2 FQNNGV, per germline. This CDR3 is 15 amino acids long. V gave up 0 bases and J gave up 5 bases; unmatched junction bases: 4. The entire variable domain, with the rest obtained from reference TRBV11-2 and TRBJ2-1, is as follows: EAGVAQSPRYKIIEKRQSVAFWCNPISGHATLYWYQQILGQGPKLLIQFQNNGVVDDSQLPKDRFSAERLKGVDSTLKIQPAKLEDSAVYLCASSLEFGRDNEQFFGPGTRLTVL.

The chain links TRBV7-9 to TRBJ1-5; no firm D call. This CDR3 has 14 amino acids. Germline lookup yields CDR1 SEHNR and CDR2 FQNEAQ (reference sequence). The V end lost 4 bases, the J end lost 10 bases, and 17 bases lay between the germline ends. In nucleotides, the CDR3 is TGTGCCAGCAGCTCCCTAAACCTTGCAAGCCCCCAGCATTTT. Residues: CASSSLNLASPQHF.

The CDR3 DNA reads as TGTGCCAGCAGTTTACCCGGCCAGGGGGTATCTCAGCCCCAGCATTTT. Its translation is CASSLPGQGVSQPQHF. The chain recombines TRBV27 with TRBJ1-5; 7 bases align to TRBD1. The CDR3 extends over 16 amino acids. J was trimmed by 6 bases and V by 2 bases; bases with no gene match: 10. Germline V gives CDR1 MNHEY, CDR2 SMNVEV (reference sequence).

The rearrangement links TRBV19 to TRBJ2-5; D possibly corresponds to TRBD1 (6 bases). Germline-derived CDR1 and CDR2 are LNHDA and SQIVND (reference sequence). The CDR3 is 14 residues long. With 5 bases removed from V and 5 bases from J, the gap between germline ends came to 15 bases. CDR3 loop: CASSPTGTRETQYF. CDR3 bases: TGTGCCAGTAGTCCCACAGGGACCCGGGAGACCCAGTACTTC.

This chain links TRBV28 with TRBJ1-5; 7 bases align to TRBD1. V lost 3 bases and J lost 6; bases outside the gene matches: 14. Germline assignment: CDR1 MDHEN and CDR2 SYDVKM. The CDR3 is 17 residues long. The CDR3 region is CASSFLLQGNLGQPQHF. The CDR3 coding sequence is TGTGCCAGCAGTTTCTTACTACAGGGGAATCTAGGTCAGCCCCAGCATTTT.

This chain uses TRBV7-6 with TRBJ2-7, with 14 bases fitting TRBD2. In germline, CDR1 is SGHVS, CDR2 FNYEAQ. CDR3 length: 18 amino acids. Trimming at V came to 5 bases and at J to 3 bases, leaving 12 bases not matched to a gene. The CDR3 coding sequence is TGTGCCAGCAGCCCGGGGACTAGCGGGAGTGTCCCCTTCTACGAGCAGTACTTC. Encoded protein: CASSPGTSGSVPFYEQYF.

The rearrangement joins TRBV4-1 to TRBJ2-3; tentative D call: TRBD1 (6 bases). From germline, CDR1 is MGHRA and CDR2 YSYEKL. The CDR3 spans 16 residues. Trimming left V 5 bases short and J 0 bases short, with 15 bases between. CDR3 protein: CASSSRTETSTDTQYF. In nucleotides, the CDR3 is TGCGCCAGCAGCTCCCGGACAGAAACTAGCACAGATACGCAGTATTTT.

The J gene is TRBJ1-2, the V gene TRBV5-1; 9 bases match TRBD1. CDR1 is SGHRS, CDR2 YFSETQ, per germline. The CDR3 covers 13 residues. The ends lost 2 bases at V and 5 bases at J; junction bases unmatched: 1. The chain's CDR3 is CASSFGQGYGYTF. As DNA, the CDR3 is TGCGCCAGCAGCTTTGGACAGGGGTATGGCTACACCTTC. Full variable domain (rest looked up from reference TRBV5-1 and TRBJ1-2): KAGVTQTPRYLIKTRGQQVTLSCSPISGHRSVSWYQQTPGQGLQFLFEYFSETQRNKGNFPGRFSGRQFSNSRSEMNVSTLELGDSALYLCASSFGQGYGYTFGSGTRLTVV.

This rearrangement joins TRBV6-1 to TRBJ1-1; D call uncertain. V was shortened by 7 bases and J by 4 bases, with 19 bases between the two germline ends. This CDR3 is 15 amino acids long. Germline values: CDR1 MNHNS, CDR2 SASEGT. The CDR3 sequence: CASTQDSGWITEAFF. The CDR3 nucleotides read TGTGCCAGCACCCAAGATTCCGGGTGGATCACTGAAGCTTTCTTT.

A note on this clone: The same CDR3 can be traced to other DNA sequences in this sample. The chain recombines TRBV28 with TRBJ1-1; D not resolved. The V and J ends lost 2 bases and 1 base respectively, with 5 bases between them. There are 13 residues in the CDR3. Germline lookup yields CDR1 MDHEN and CDR2 SYDVKM. The chain's CDR3 is CASSLTENTEAFF. CDR3 sequence (DNA): TGTGCCAGCAGTTTAACAGAGAACACTGAAGCTTTCTTT.

CDR3 amino acids: CASSEIAAGHLHF. As DNA, the CDR3 is TGTGCCAGCAGTGAAATAGCGGCAGGTCATCTGCATTTT. V gene TRBV6-1 combines with J gene TRBJ1-5, with D unclear. The CDR3 is made up of 13 amino acids. V lost 2 bases and J lost 15, with 17 bases in between. Germline V gene sequence: CDR1 MNHNS, CDR2 SASEGT.

The rearrangement uses TRBV19 and TRBJ1-1; 8 bases are a match to TRBD1. The V segment lost 5 bases and the J segment 0 bases; nucleotides outside the gene matches: 5. The CDR3 runs 15 residues. The germline V gene has CDR1 LNHDA and CDR2 SQIVND (reference sequence). CDR3 sequence: CASSVYRGVNTEAFF. CDR3 DNA: TGTGCCAGTAGTGTTTACAGGGGGGTGAACACTGAAGCTTTCTTT.

The V call is TRBV5-1, the J call TRBJ1-1; the match to TRBD1 covers 7 bases. V was pared by 3 bases and J by 1 base, with 12 bases of the junction left unmatched. This CDR3 comprises 17 residues. Per the germline V gene, CDR1 is SGHRS and CDR2 is YFSETQ. The CDR3 sequence: CASSSPRGAGGNTEAFF. DNA of the CDR3: TGCGCCAGCAGCTCCCCCCGGGGAGCAGGGGGGAACACTGAAGCTTTCTTT.

V is TRBV5-1 and J is TRBJ2-7, with D perhaps TRBD2 (6 bases). Trimming pared 1 base from V and 3 bases from J, leaving 11 bases between. CDR3 length: 14 residues. Germline CDR1 and CDR2: SGHRS and YFSETQ. The CDR3 DNA sequence: TGCGCCAGCAGCTTGAAGAGGCGGGACTACGAGCAGTACTTC. This translates into CASSLKRRDYEQYF.

The chain carries TRBV7-2 and TRBJ2-1; TRBD2 matches 11 bases. In germline, CDR1 is SGHTA, CDR2 FQGNSA. This CDR3 is 16 amino acids long. With V trimmed by 2 bases and J by 12 bases, 12 bases remained unmatched. The CDR3 DNA sequence: TGTGCCAGCAGCTTACTGGGACTAGCGGTCCGACCGGGGCAGTTCTTC. Protein: CASSLLGLAVRPGQFF.

V and J are TRBV10-3 and TRBJ1-5, with D possibly matching TRBD1 (5 bases). The length of the CDR3 is 14 residues. Trimming took off 0 bases at V and 2 bases at J, with 5 bases between the two ends. Germline V gene data show CDR1 as ENHRY and CDR2 as SYGVKD. Written as DNA, the CDR3 is TGTGCCATCAGTGAGTCCAGGGGCAATCAGCCCCAGCATTTT. It specifies CAISESRGNQPQHF.